The 32 T cell receptor beta chains reported below all come from one sample, sequenced in a study of cytomegalovirus exposure and HLA in healthy donors. Produced via immunoSEQ multiplex PCR; TCRdb's table is partial and in-frame only. The table lists 150,000 to 200,000 clones, approximately 84% of them singletons. Sequenced: PBMCs. The source is a man aged 18 to 29 in good health and CMV-seropositive.

The gene calls are TRBV5-1 and TRBJ2-5, with D hard to call. V dropped 1 base and J dropped 4 bases, with 2 bases sitting between them. Germline lookup yields CDR1 SGHRS and CDR2 YFSETQ. The CDR3 consists of 11 residues. The CDR3 DNA reads as TGCGCCAGCAGCTTGCGAGAGACCCAGTACTTC. Protein product: CASSLRETQYF.

The chain is built from TRBV30 and TRBJ1-3, with 7 bases identical to TRBD1. With 5 bases clipped from V and 1 base from J, the junction kept 8 bases outside the gene matches. CDR3 size: 15 residues. Germline assignment: CDR1 GTSNPN and CDR2 SVGIG (reference sequence). The CDR3 nucleotides read TGTGCCTGGTTGGGTTCGACAGGGTCTGGAAACACCATATATTTT. Protein sequence: CAWLGSTGSGNTIYF.

The chain employs TRBV28 and TRBJ1-5; TRBD1 is a possible D gene (5 bases). The V and J ends lost 6 bases and 5 bases respectively, with 8 bases between them. Germline V gene sequence: CDR1 MDHEN, CDR2 SYDVKM. This CDR3 has 12 residues. Here the CDR3 reads CASRGEDQPQHF. The CDR3 coding sequence is TGTGCCAGCAGGGGGGAGGATCAGCCCCAGCATTTT.

V is TRBV15 and J is TRBJ1-5; maybe TRBD1 (5 bases). The CDR3 covers 16 residues. The germline V gene encodes CDR1 LNHNV and CDR2 YYDKDF (reference sequence). The V gene lost 0 bases and the J gene lost 11 bases, with 20 bases spanning the gap. The CDR3 DNA reads as TGTGCCACCAGCAGAGAGAGACAGTCCCCAACCCCATCCCAGCATTTT. Protein: CATSRERQSPTPSQHF. Variable domain in full (rest from reference TRBV15 and TRBJ1-5): DAMVIQNPRYQVTQFGKPVTLSCSQTLNHNVMYWYQQKSSQAPKLLFHYYDKDFNNEADTPDNFQSRRPNTSFCFLDIRSPGLGDTAMYLCATSRERQSPTPSQHFGDGTRLSIL.

This chain links TRBV5-4 with TRBJ1-1, with TRBD1 as a possible D gene (5 bases). Looked up from germline, CDR1 is SGHNT and CDR2 is YYREEE (reference sequence). V lost 4 bases to trimming and J lost 7 bases, with 11 bases between them. The CDR3 has 12 residues. CDR3 residues: CASSPFTGEAFF. As DNA, the CDR3 is TGTGCCAGCAGCCCTTTCACAGGTGAAGCTTTCTTT.

The V and J genes are TRBV30 and TRBJ2-5; D uncertain. CDR3 size: 13 residues. CDR1 GTSNPN and CDR2 SVGIG come from the germline V gene (reference sequence). Trimming cost V 0 bases and J 2 bases, with 7 bases left between them. For the CDR3, the DNA is TGTGCCTGGAGTGTCCTGCGTCAAGAGACCCAGTACTTC. Encoded protein: CAWSVLRQETQYF. Looking up the rest from reference TRBV30 and TRBJ2-5 gives the full variable domain: SQTIHQWPATLVQPVGSPLSLECTVEGTSNPNLYWYRQAAGRGLQLLFYSVGIGQISSEVPQNLSASRPQDRQFILSSKKLLLSDSGFYLCAWSVLRQETQYFGPGTRLLVL.

The rearrangement links TRBV9 to TRBJ2-1, with D uncertain. With 5 bases removed from V and 0 bases from J, the gap between germline ends came to 12 bases. CDR1 and CDR2 (germline): SGDLS, YYNGEE. The CDR3 has 15 amino acids. CDR3 amino acids: CASSQRVSSYNEQFF. In DNA form, the CDR3 reads TGTGCCAGCAGTCAGCGCGTGAGCTCCTACAATGAGCAGTTCTTC.

The gene calls are TRBV7-2 and TRBJ2-7, with a tentative D call TRBD2 (6 bases). Looked up from germline, CDR1 is SGHTA and CDR2 is FQGNSA. The ends were cut back, 5 bases at V and 4 bases at J, with 18 bases in the middle. The CDR3 spans 15 residues. CDR3 sequence (DNA): TGTGCCAGCAGCCCTGGGGGTGCGGGAAAGTACGAGCAGTACTTC. It encodes CASSPGGAGKYEQYF.

The genes are TRBV6-1 and TRBJ1-3; tentative D call: TRBD1 (5 bases). The CDR3 length is 15 residues. V was trimmed by 4 bases and J by 0 bases, leaving 10 bases between them. Germline CDR1 and CDR2: MNHNS and SASEGT. Here the CDR3 DNA reads TGTGCCAGCAGTGGCAGGACAAGCTCTGGAAACACCATATATTTT. This translates into CASSGRTSSGNTIYF.

This clone came up a few times. The CDR3: CASSRGTGEGQPQHF. In DNA form, the CDR3 reads TGCGCCAGCAGCCGCGGGACAGGGGAAGGTCAGCCCCAGCATTTT. The chain couples TRBV4-3 to TRBJ1-5; 10 nucleotides align to TRBD1. CDR3 length: 15 residues. The germline V gene encodes CDR1 LGHNA and CDR2 YSLEER. V lost 4 bases, J lost 6 bases, and 6 bases stayed unmatched.

The chain couples TRBV20-1 to TRBJ1-1, with 7 bases fitting TRBD1. Germline assignment: CDR1 DFQATT and CDR2 SNEGSKA (reference sequence). CDR3 length equals 9 residues. CDR3 nucleotides: TGCAGGACAGGGTTTGAAGCTTTCTTT. Residues: CRTGFEAFF.

The V and J genes are TRBV6-5 and TRBJ2-4, with 8 bases aligning to TRBD2. Germline values: CDR1 MNHEY, CDR2 SVGAGI. V lost 5 bases and J lost 6; bases outside the gene matches: 6. CDR3 size: 14 residues. The CDR3 DNA is TGTGCCAGCAGTCTAAGCGGGGGACGAAACATTCAGTACTTC. This encodes CASSLSGGRNIQYF.

This chain joins TRBV4-3 and TRBJ2-7; 9 bases align to TRBD2. This CDR3 contains 16 residues. CDR1 is LGHNA, CDR2 YSLEER, per germline. Trimming removed 2 bases from V and 3 bases from J; junction bases left unmatched: 8. CDR3 region: CASSQSASGKIYEQYF. DNA of the CDR3: TGCGCCAGCAGCCAATCCGCTAGCGGGAAGATCTACGAGCAGTACTTC.

The sample holds a few counts of this clone. V gene TRBV6-1 combines with J gene TRBJ1-2; the match to TRBD1 covers 9 bases. Per germline, CDR1 MNHNS and CDR2 SASEGT. The CDR3 loop spans 14 amino acids. V shed 4 bases, J shed 6 bases, and the junction held 6 bases outside the gene matches. CDR3 residues: CASSGEQGADGYTF. CDR3 bases: TGTGCCAGCAGTGGTGAACAGGGGGCGGATGGCTACACCTTC.

This chain connects TRBV15 to TRBJ1-2, with D perhaps TRBD1 (5 bases). The germline V gene has CDR1 LNHNV and CDR2 YYDKDF (reference sequence). Trimming removed 3 bases at V and 2 bases at J, with 25 bases between. This CDR3 has 19 amino acids. The CDR3 protein is CATSSPLGRGPSLNYGYTF. As DNA, the CDR3 is TGTGCCACCAGCAGCCCCTTGGGGAGGGGCCCATCTCTGAACTATGGCTACACCTTC.

In regard to this clone: At the DNA level, this CDR3 is encoded by other sequences in the same sample as well. The chain carries TRBV27 and TRBJ2-1, with 8 bases that match TRBD1. The CDR3 covers 18 residues. V gave up 0 bases and J gave up 4 bases; unmatched junction bases: 11. CDR1 is MNHEY, CDR2 SMNVEV, per germline (reference sequence). The CDR3 sequence: CASSLSGGGQGYYNEQFF. CDR3 sequence (DNA): TGTGCCAGCAGTTTATCGGGTGGCGGACAGGGATATTACAATGAGCAGTTCTTC.

The chain links TRBV11-1 to TRBJ2-1; TRBD2 is a possible D gene (6 bases). Germline CDR1 is SGHAT and CDR2 is FQDESV (reference sequence). V gave up 5 bases and J gave up 7 bases, with 12 bases separating them. CDR3 length equals 13 residues. The CDR3 nucleotides are TGTGCCAGCAGCACCGTGGCGGGGAATGAGCAGTTCTTC. This sequence encodes CASSTVAGNEQFF. Full variable domain (remainder filled in from reference TRBV11-1 and TRBJ2-1): EAEVAQSPRYKITEKSQAVAFWCDPISGHATLYWYRQILGQGPELLVQFQDESVVDDSQLPKDRFSAERLKGVDSTLKIQPAELGDSAMYLCASSTVAGNEQFFGPGTRLTVL.

V and J are TRBV7-7 and TRBJ2-7, with 7 bases aligning to TRBD1. Germline V gene sequence: CDR1 SSHAT, CDR2 FNYEAQ (reference sequence). V lost 5 bases and J lost 2; bases outside the gene matches: 9. The CDR3 loop spans 15 amino acids. The CDR3 sequence is CASSPLTGSPYEQYF. The CDR3 DNA is TGTGCCAGCAGCCCTCTGACAGGGTCCCCCTACGAGCAGTACTTC.

The chain joins TRBV5-1 to TRBJ2-3, with 7 bases lining up with TRBD1. This CDR3 contains 13 residues. J lost 2 bases, V lost 7 bases, and 4 bases had no gene match. Germline CDR1 and CDR2: SGHRS and YFSETQ. DNA for the CDR3: TGCGCCAGCGCCGGGACAGACACAGATACGCAGTATTTT. Its protein is CASAGTDTDTQYF.

The V and J genes are TRBV10-3 and TRBJ2-7; 10 bases map to TRBD2. This CDR3 spans 14 amino acids. Germline-derived CDR1 and CDR2 are ENHRY and SYGVKD. Trimming removed 4 bases from V and 6 bases from J; junction bases left unmatched: 6. CDR3 amino acids: CAISAPRLAGEQYF. The CDR3 DNA reads as TGTGCCATCAGTGCCCCACGACTAGCGGGCGAGCAGTACTTC.

The rearrangement joins TRBV5-1 to TRBJ2-1; 9 bases map to TRBD2. The V segment lost 4 bases and the J segment 5 bases; nucleotides outside the gene matches: 10. The germline CDR1 and CDR2 sequences are SGHRS and YFSETQ. The length of the CDR3 is 16 residues. The CDR3, as DNA: TGCGCCAGCAGCCCTCTGGGAGTAGCGGGAGACAATGAGCAGTTCTTC. Its translation is CASSPLGVAGDNEQFF.

The V gene is TRBV30, the J gene TRBJ2-7; D is unclear. V lost 1 base to trimming and J lost 5 bases, with 15 bases between them. There are 14 residues in the CDR3. Looked up from germline, CDR1 is GTSNPN and CDR2 is SVGIG (reference sequence). CDR3 nucleotide sequence: TGTGCCTGGAGTGCGCTAGTGGCTTTTGACGAGCAGTACTTC. Its protein product is CAWSALVAFDEQYF.

A few counts support this clone. V gene TRBV2 combines with J gene TRBJ2-7, with 9 bases lining up with TRBD1. The germline V gene has CDR1 SNHLY and CDR2 FYNNEI. Losses at the gene ends were 6 bases for V and 9 bases for J; bases not matched to a gene: 12. The CDR3 length is 14 residues. The CDR3 protein is CASSEPGTGFVQYF. CDR3 coding DNA: TGTGCCAGCAGCGAGCCCGGGACAGGGTTTGTGCAGTACTTC. Variable domain in full (rest from reference TRBV2 and TRBJ2-7): EPEVTQTPSHQVTQMGQEVILRCVPISNHLYFYWYRQILGQKVEFLVSFYNNEISEKSEIFDDQFSVERPDGSNFTLKIRSTKLEDSAMYFCASSEPGTGFVQYFGPGTRLTVT.

The chain has TRBV19 and TRBJ1-2; 7 positions agree with TRBD1. From germline, CDR1 is LNHDA and CDR2 SQIVND (reference sequence). This CDR3 is built from 14 residues. V was pared by 4 bases and J by 0 bases, with 2 bases of the junction left unmatched. CDR3 in DNA: TGTGCCAGTAGTAGAACAGGGGCTAACTATGGCTACACCTTC. This codes for CASSRTGANYGYTF.

The chain recombines TRBV4-3 with TRBJ1-2; D remains ambiguous. There are 13 residues in the CDR3. V shed 3 bases and J shed 2 bases, with 7 bases lying between them. Germline V gives CDR1 LGHNA, CDR2 YSLEER. CDR3 region: CASSQSGNYGYTF. CDR3 sequence (DNA): TGCGCCAGCAGCCAGTCCGGGAACTATGGCTACACCTTC.

The chain couples TRBV15 to TRBJ2-4, with TRBD2 matching over 11 bases. Germline V gene sequence: CDR1 LNHNV, CDR2 YYDKDF (reference sequence). This CDR3 region has 16 residues. V lost 7 bases, J lost 3 bases, and 8 bases stayed unmatched. In DNA form, the CDR3 reads TGTGCCACCAATGAACTAGCGGGAGCGGACAAAAACATTCAGTACTTC. This translates into CATNELAGADKNIQYF.

This chain links TRBV7-9 with TRBJ2-7, with D unclear. V lost 3 bases and J 5 bases, leaving 11 bases between the germline ends. Per germline, CDR1 SEHNR and CDR2 FQNEAQ (reference sequence). This CDR3 has 13 amino acids. The CDR3 nucleotides are TGTGCCAGCAGCTTTAATCAGCGCCACGAGCAGTACTTC. It encodes CASSFNQRHEQYF.

This chain links TRBV5-1 with TRBJ2-1; TRBD2 aligns across 10 bases. From germline, CDR1 is SGHRS and CDR2 YFSETQ. After removal of 4 bases from V and 6 bases from J, the junction contained 7 bases not matched to a gene. The CDR3 is made up of 15 amino acids. The CDR3, as DNA: TGCGCCAGCAGCCCCACTAGCGGGGTGGTCAATGAGCAGTTCTTC. It translates to CASSPTSGVVNEQFF.

This clone showed up just a few times. CDR3 protein: CAWGRQGMKTQYF. The DNA of the CDR3 is TGTGCCTGGGGCCGGCAGGGTATGAAGACCCAGTACTTC. This chain links TRBV30 with TRBJ2-5; tentatively, D is TRBD1 (5 bases). Trimming cost V 5 bases and J 6 bases, with 16 bases left between them. Germline CDR1 and CDR2: GTSNPN and SVGIG (reference sequence). This CDR3 has 13 amino acids. The variable domain in full, completed from reference TRBV30 and TRBJ2-5, reads SQTIHQWPATLVQPVGSPLSLECTVEGTSNPNLYWYRQAAGRGLQLLFYSVGIGQISSEVPQNLSASRPQDRQFILSSKKLLLSDSGFYLCAWGRQGMKTQYFGPGTRLLVL.

The V call is TRBV19, the J call TRBJ2-7; D possibly corresponds to TRBD1 (6 bases). The CDR3 loop spans 14 amino acids. Germline V gene lookup returns CDR1 LNHDA and CDR2 SQIVND (reference sequence). The V gene lost 7 bases and the J gene lost 0 bases, with 13 bases spanning the gap. The chain's CDR3 is CASKSQGSSYEQYF. CDR3 nucleotide sequence: TGTGCCAGTAAAAGTCAGGGGAGCTCCTACGAGCAGTACTTC. The full variable domain, with the rest looked up from reference TRBV19 and TRBJ2-7, is DGGITQSPKYLFRKEGQNVTLSCEQNLNHDAMYWYRQDPGQGLRLIYYSQIVNDFQKGDIAEGYSVSREKKESFPLTVTSAQKNPTAFYLCASKSQGSSYEQYFGPGTRLTVT.

J is TRBJ2-5 and V is TRBV29-1; 13 bases match TRBD2. Germline values: CDR1 SQVTM, CDR2 ANQGSEA. V shed 3 bases and J 5 bases; nucleotides not matched to a gene: 3. This CDR3 comprises 14 residues. The DNA of the CDR3 is TGCAGCGTTGATGGACTAGCGGGAGTTGAGACCCAGTACTTC. The encoded protein is CSVDGLAGVETQYF.

The chain carries TRBV7-9 and TRBJ2-1; no clear D gene. CDR1 is SEHNR, CDR2 FQNEAQ, per germline (reference sequence). V lost 0 bases, J lost 10 bases, and 4 bases lay in between. This CDR3 is 11 amino acids long. For the CDR3, the DNA is TGTGCCAGCAGCTTAGCCCCAGAGCAGTTCTTC. The encoded protein is CASSLAPEQFF.